A single sample is the source of the 5 T cell receptor beta chains below, sequenced in a study of long-term antiretroviral therapy in people with HIV. Survey level was the resolution at which the v3.0 immunoSEQ assay ran. Clones were sequenced by immunoSEQ multiplex PCR, and TCRdb holds only the in-frame ones, with some missing. The table has 30,000 to 40,000 clones, around 94% seen once; the top ten hold roughly 3.6%. Material: unsorted PBMCs, obtained 4.1 years after starting antiretroviral therapy. The source of these receptors is a woman in her forties or fifties with HIV.

The chain employs TRBV4-1 and TRBJ1-2; 9 positions match TRBD1. This CDR3 spans 16 amino acids. V trimming: 1 base; J trimming: 2 bases; junction bases outside the gene matches: 5. Per the germline V gene, CDR1 is MGHRA and CDR2 is YSYEKL. This CDR3 is CASSQGPGTGNYGYTF. The CDR3 coding sequence is TGCGCCAGCAGCCAAGGTCCCGGGACAGGGAACTATGGCTACACCTTC.

The chain employs TRBV21-1 and TRBJ1-2. TRBV21-1 is a pseudogene. This CDR3 has 14 amino acids. The CDR3 loop is CASSETLRNYGYTF. In DNA, the CDR3 is TGTGCCAGCAGCGAGACCCTAAGGAACTATGGCTACACCTTC.

This rearrangement joins TRBV19 to TRBJ1-1; tentative D call: TRBD1 (5 bases). CDR3 size: 13 residues. V gave up 7 bases and J gave up 1 base, with 10 bases separating them. CDR1 LNHDA and CDR2 SQIVND come from the germline V gene (reference sequence). This chain's CDR3 is CASNPDRNTEAFF. CDR3 bases: TGTGCCAGTAATCCAGACAGGAACACTGAAGCTTTCTTT.

The chain employs TRBV4-3 and TRBJ1-2; D gene unclear. Germline V gene lookup returns CDR1 LGHNA and CDR2 YSLEER. Trimming removed 4 bases from V and 3 bases from J, with 15 bases in between. The CDR3 runs 15 residues. The CDR3 nucleotides are TGCGCCAGCAGCCCTCGGACCGGAAGATACTATGGCTACACCTTC. Amino acids: CASSPRTGRYYGYTF.

This clone was picked up one time. The chain links TRBV7-9 to TRBJ2-3, with TRBD2 identical over 11 bases. The CDR3 consists of 13 residues. Germline V gene data show CDR1 as SEHNR and CDR2 as FQNEAQ (reference sequence). Losses at the gene ends were 6 bases for V and 6 bases for J; bases not matched to a gene: 2. The CDR3 sequence is CASRRTSGDTQYF. The CDR3 DNA follows: TGTGCCAGCAGAAGGACTAGCGGGGATACGCAGTATTTT.